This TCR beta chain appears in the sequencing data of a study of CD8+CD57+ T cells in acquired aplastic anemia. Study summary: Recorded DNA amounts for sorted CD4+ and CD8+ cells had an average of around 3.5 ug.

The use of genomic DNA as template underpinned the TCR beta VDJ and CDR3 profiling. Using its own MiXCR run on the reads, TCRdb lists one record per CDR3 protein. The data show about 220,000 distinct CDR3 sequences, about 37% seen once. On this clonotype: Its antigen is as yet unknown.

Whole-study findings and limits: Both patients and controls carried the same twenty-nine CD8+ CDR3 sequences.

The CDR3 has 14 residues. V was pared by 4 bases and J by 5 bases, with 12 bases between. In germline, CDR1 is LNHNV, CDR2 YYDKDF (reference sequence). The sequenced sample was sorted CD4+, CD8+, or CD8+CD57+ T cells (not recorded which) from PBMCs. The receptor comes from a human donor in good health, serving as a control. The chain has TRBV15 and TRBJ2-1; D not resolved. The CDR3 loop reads CATSNADTNNEQFF. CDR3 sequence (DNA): TGTGCCACCAGCAACGCTGACACTAACAATGAGCAGTTCTTC.